This T cell receptor (beta chain) originates from a study of T cell repertoires in cytomegalovirus infection. Study-level information: Use of recently identified HLA-C-restricted and well-studied HLA-B-restricted CMV epitopes was part of the study. From public TCR beta signatures came an indication of both CMV infection and matching HLA type.

General study findings and limits: Cumulative frequency of public TCR beta families picked out carriers of CMV plus the relevant HLA.

Of note for this clonotype: The antigen is undetermined.

CDR1 and CDR2 (germline): SGHTA, FQGNSA. This CDR3 region has 14 residues. V dropped 4 bases and J dropped 10; count of bases not matched to a gene: 10. TCRdb passed the reads through MiXCR, listing each CDR3 protein once. This table has about half a million distinct CDR3 sequences, 33% appearing once. The receptor comes from a human donor in good health (CMV status not recorded). Some clones in this sample may be carry-over from other donors' samples. V gene TRBV7-2 combines with J gene TRBJ2-1, with TRBD1 matching 7 bases. The starting material was cultured PBMCs, obtained from culture after CMV antigen stimulation. DNA for the CDR3: TGTGCCAGCAGCTCCTTGACAGGGTCCGGGGAGCAGTTCTTC. Amino acid sequence: CASSSLTGSGEQFF. Using reference TRBV7-2 and TRBJ2-1 for the parts outside the CDR3, the full variable domain is GAGVSQSPSNKVTEKGKDVELRCDPISGHTALYWYRQSLGQGLEFLIYFQGNSAPDKSGLPSDRFSAERTGGSVSTLTIQRTQQEDSAVYLCASSSLTGSGEQFFGPGTRLTVL.